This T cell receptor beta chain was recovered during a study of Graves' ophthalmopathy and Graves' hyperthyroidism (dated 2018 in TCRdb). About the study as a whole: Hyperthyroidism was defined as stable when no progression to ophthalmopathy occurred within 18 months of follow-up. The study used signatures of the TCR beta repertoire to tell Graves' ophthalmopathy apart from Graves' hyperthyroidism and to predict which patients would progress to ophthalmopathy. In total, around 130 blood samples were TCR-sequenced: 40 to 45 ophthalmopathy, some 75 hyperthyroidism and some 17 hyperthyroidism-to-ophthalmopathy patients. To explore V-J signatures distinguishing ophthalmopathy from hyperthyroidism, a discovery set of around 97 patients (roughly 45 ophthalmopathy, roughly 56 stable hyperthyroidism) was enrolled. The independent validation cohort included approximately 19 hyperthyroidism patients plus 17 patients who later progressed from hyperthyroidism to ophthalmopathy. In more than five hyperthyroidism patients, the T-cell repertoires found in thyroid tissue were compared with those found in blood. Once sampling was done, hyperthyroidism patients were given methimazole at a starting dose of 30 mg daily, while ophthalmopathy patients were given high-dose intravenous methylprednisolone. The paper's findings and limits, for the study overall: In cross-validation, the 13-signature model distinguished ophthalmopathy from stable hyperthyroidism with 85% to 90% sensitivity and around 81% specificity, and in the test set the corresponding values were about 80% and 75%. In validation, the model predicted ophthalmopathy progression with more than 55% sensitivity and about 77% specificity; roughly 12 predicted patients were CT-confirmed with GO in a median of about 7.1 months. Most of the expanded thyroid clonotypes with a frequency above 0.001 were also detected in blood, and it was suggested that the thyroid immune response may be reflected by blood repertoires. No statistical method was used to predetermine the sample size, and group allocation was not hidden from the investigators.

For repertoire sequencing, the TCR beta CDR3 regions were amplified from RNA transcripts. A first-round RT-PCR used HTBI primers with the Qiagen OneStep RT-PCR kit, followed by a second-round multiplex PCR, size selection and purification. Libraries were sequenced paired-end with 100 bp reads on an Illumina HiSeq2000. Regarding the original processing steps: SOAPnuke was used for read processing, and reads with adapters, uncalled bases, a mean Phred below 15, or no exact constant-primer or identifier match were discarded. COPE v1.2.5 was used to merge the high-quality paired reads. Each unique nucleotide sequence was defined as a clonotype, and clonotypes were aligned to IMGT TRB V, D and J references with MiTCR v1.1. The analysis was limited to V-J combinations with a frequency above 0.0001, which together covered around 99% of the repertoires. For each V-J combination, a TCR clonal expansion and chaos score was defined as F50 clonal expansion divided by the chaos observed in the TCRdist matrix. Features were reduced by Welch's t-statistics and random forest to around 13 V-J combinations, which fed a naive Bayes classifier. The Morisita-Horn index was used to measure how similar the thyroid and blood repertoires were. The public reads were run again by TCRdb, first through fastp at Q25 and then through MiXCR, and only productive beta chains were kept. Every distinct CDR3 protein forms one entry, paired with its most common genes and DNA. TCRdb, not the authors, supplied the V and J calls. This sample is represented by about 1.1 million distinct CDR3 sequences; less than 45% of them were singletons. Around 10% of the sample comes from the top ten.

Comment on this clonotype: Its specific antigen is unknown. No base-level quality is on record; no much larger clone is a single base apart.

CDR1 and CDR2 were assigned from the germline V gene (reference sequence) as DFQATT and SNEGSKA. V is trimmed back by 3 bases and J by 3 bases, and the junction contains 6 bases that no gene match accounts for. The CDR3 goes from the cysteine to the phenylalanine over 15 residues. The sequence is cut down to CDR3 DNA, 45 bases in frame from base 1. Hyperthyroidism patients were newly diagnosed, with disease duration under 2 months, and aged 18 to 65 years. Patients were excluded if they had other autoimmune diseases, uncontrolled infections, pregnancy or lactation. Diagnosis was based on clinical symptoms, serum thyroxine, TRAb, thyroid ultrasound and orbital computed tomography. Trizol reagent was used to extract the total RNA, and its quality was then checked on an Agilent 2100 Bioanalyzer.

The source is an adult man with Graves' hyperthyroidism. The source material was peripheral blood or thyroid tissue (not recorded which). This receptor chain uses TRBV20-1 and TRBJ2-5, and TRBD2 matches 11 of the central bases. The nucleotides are TGCAGTGCTAGGGGAGGGACTAGCGGTAAAGAGACCCAGTACTTC. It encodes CSARGGTSGKETQYF.